This TCR beta chain derives from a study of graft-versus-host responses after intestinal transplantation. About the study: Multivisceral, liver-intestinal, or isolated intestinal transplants were received by the recipients. Every recipient had anti-thymocyte globulin induction and 2 to 3 years of tacrolimus plus steroids. Study-wide results and caveats: Detected in recipient marrow were GvH clones, some of which were first observed in ileum or blood.

About this clone itself: Its antigen remains unidentified.

With 2 bases removed from V and 12 bases from J, the gap between germline ends came to 20 bases. The V gene's germline CDR1 is LGHNA and CDR2 YNFKEQ. There are 15 residues in the CDR3. The table came from immunoSEQ multiplex PCR; TCRdb's copy has only in-frame clones and leaves some out. The repertoire includes under 90,000 clones, 80% to 95% of them detected once, and approximately 0.64% sits in the top ten. The chain uses TRBV4-2 and TRBJ2-1, with D maybe TRBD1 (6 bases). This material consisted of PBMCs, taken 98 days after intestinal transplantation. This TCR was recovered from a human patient who received an intestinal transplant, so some T cells may come from the graft donor. CDR3 nucleotide sequence: TGTGCCAGCAGCCAATTTTGGGACACCCCATCGTGGCAGTTCTTC. Translation gives CASSQFWDTPSWQFF.